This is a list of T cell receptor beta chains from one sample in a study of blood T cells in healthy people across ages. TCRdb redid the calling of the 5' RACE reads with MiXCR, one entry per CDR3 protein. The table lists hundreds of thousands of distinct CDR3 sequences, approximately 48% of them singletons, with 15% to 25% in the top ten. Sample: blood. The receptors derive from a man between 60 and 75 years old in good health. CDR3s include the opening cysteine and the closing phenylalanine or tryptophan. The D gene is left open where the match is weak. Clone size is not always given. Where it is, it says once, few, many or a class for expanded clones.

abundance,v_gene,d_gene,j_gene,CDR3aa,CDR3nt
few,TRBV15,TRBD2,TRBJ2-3,CATSRDFPLAGGQEDTQYF,TGTGCCACCAGCAGAGATTTCCCCCTTGCGGGGGGGCAGGAAGATACGCAGTATTTT
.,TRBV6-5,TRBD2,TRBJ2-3,CASSLTSGGKSGQADTQYF,TGTGCCAGCAGTTTGACTAGCGGGGGGAAATCAGGTCAGGCAGATACGCAGTATTTT
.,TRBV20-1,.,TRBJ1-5,CSARETLTSYKPQHF,TGCAGTGCTAGAGAAACACTCACAAGCTATAAGCCCCAGCATTTT
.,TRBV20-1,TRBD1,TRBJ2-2,CSADRDTGELFF,TGCAGTGCTGACAGGGATACCGGGGAGCTGTTTTTT
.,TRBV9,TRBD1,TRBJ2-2,CASTETGGRTGELFF,TGTGCCAGCACCGAGACAGGGGGCCGAACCGGGGAGCTGTTTTTT
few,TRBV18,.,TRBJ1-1,CASSPLPGGTEAFF,TGTGCCAGCTCACCACTTCCGGGGGGCACTGAAGCTTTCTTT
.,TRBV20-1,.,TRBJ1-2,CSASNKGVTFGYTF,TGCAGTGCTAGTAATAAAGGGGTTACTTTTGGCTACACCTTC
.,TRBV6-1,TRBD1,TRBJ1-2,CASSRQGTGANYGYTF,TGTGCCAGCAGTAGGCAGGGAACAGGGGCTAACTATGGCTACACCTTC
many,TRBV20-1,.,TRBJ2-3,CSARPPNNPSTDTQYF,TGCAGTGCTAGACCCCCCAACAATCCTAGCACAGATACGCAGTATTTT
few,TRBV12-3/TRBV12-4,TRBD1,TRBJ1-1,CASSFRGLVNTEAFF,TGTGCCAGCAGTTTTAGGGGGCTGGTGAACACTGAAGCTTTCTTT
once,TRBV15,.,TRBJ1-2,CATSTHPLDYGYTF,TGTGCCACCAGCACCCATCCGCTTGACTATGGCTACACCTTC
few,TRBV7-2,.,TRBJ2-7,CASSLWDRGTGTYNEQYF,TGTGCCAGCAGCTTATGGGACCGAGGAACAGGGACCTACAATGAGCAGTACTTC
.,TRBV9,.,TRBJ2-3,CASSVGPITDTQYF,TGTGCCAGCAGCGTAGGGCCCATCACAGATACGCAGTATTTT
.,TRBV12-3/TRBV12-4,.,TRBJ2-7,CASSSPNNEQYF,TGTGCCAGCAGTTCCCCTAACAACGAGCAGTACTTC
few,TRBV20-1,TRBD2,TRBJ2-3,CSARRITSGGLTDTQYF,TGCAGTGCTAGAAGGATTACTAGCGGGGGCCTCACAGATACGCAGTATTTT
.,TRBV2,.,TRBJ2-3,CASSEKGIADTQYF,TGTGCCAGCAGTGAAAAAGGGATCGCAGATACGCAGTATTTT
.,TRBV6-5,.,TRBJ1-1,CASSYRTGLGTEAFF,TGTGCCAGCAGTTATAGAACAGGGTTAGGCACTGAAGCTTTCTTT
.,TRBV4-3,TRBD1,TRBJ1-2,CASSPGDRDLTGYTF,TGCGCCAGCAGCCCTGGGGACAGGGATTTGACGGGCTACACCTTC
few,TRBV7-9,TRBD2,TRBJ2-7,CASSSVAGDWVYEQYF,TGTGCCAGCAGCTCGGTAGCGGGGGATTGGGTCTACGAGCAGTACTTC
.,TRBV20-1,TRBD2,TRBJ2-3,CSATPSGGATDTQYF,TGCAGTGCTACCCCTAGCGGGGGGGCGACAGATACGCAGTATTTT
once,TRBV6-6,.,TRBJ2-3,CASSYSAGDEDTQYF,TGTGCCAGCAGTTACTCGGCAGGGGATGAAGATACGCAGTATTTT
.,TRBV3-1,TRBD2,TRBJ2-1,CASSKGGTSAEEQFF,TGTGCCAGCAGCAAGGGGGGGACTAGCGCGGAGGAGCAGTTCTTC
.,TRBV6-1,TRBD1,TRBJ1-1,CASSTGGSNTEAFF,TGTGCCAGCAGTACAGGGGGCTCGAACACTGAAGCTTTCTTT
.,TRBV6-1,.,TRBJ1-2,CASSEWYGYTF,TGTGCCAGCAGTGAGTGGTATGGCTACACCTTC
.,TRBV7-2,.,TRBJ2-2,CASSSAHRTGELFF,TGTGCCAGCAGCTCCGCTCACAGGACCGGGGAGCTGTTTTTT
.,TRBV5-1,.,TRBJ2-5,CASSTTRAGETQYF,TGCGCCAGCAGCACAACCAGGGCGGGAGAGACCCAGTACTTC
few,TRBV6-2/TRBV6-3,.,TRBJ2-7,CASTLTDIPYEQYF,TGTGCCAGCACCCTGACAGACATTCCCTACGAGCAGTACTTC
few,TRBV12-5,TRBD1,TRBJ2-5,CASGSWTGGDETQYF,TGTGCTAGTGGTTCGTGGACAGGGGGCGATGAGACCCAGTACTTC
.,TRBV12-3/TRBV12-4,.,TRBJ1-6,CASSTQGRGNNSPLHF,TGTGCCAGCAGTACTCAGGGGAGGGGGAATAATTCACCCCTCCACTTT
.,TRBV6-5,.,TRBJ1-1,CASRAPGINTEAFF,TGTGCCAGCAGGGCACCAGGGATTAACACTGAAGCTTTCTTT
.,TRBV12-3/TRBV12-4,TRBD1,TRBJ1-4,CASNGDSLPEKLFF,TGTGCCAGCAATGGGGACAGCCTTCCTGAAAAACTGTTTTTT
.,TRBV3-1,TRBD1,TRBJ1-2,CASRNRDRGNYGYTF,TGTGCCAGCAGAAACCGGGACAGAGGAAACTATGGCTACACCTTC
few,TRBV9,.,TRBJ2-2,CASSVGGGANTGELFF,TGTGCCAGCAGCGTAGGAGGAGGTGCCAACACCGGGGAGCTGTTTTTT
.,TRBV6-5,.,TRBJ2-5,CASARGPQETQYF,TGTGCCTCCGCACGGGGTCCACAGGAGACCCAGTACTTC
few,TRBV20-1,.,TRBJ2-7,CSARPGISPSEQYF,TGCAGTGCTAGACCCGGGATATCCCCAAGCGAGCAGTACTTC
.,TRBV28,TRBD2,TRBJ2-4,CASSLSSSGRFGDIQYF,TGTGCCAGCAGTTTATCATCTAGCGGGAGATTTGGGGACATTCAGTACTTC
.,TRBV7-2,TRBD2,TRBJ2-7,CASSSAGGDYEQYF,TGTGCCAGCAGTTCCGCGGGGGGGGACTACGAGCAGTACTTC
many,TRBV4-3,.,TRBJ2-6,CASSQDGRAGANVLTF,TGCGCCAGCAGCCAAGATGGCAGGGCTGGGGCCAACGTCCTGACTTTC
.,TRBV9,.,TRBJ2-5,CASSPGYF,TGTGCCAGCAGCCCCGGGTACTTC
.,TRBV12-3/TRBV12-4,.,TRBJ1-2,CASRTSGILHGYTF,TGTGCCAGCAGGACGTCAGGGATCTTGCATGGCTACACCTTC
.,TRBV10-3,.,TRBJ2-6,CAISGWDGSSGANVLTF,TGTGCCATCAGTGGGTGGGACGGGAGCTCTGGGGCCAACGTCCTGACTTTC
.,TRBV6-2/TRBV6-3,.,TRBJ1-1,CASKNTLRNTEAFF,TGTGCCAGCAAAAACACCCTCCGTAACACTGAAGCTTTCTTT
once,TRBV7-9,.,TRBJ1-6,CASSLHGGRDSPLHF,TGTGCCAGCAGCCTTCATGGGGGCAGGGATTCACCCCTCCACTTT
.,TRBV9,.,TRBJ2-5,CASSGLIQETQYF,TGTGCCAGCAGTGGACTAATCCAAGAGACCCAGTACTTC
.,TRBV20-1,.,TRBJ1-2,CSARLPRMGYGYTF,TGCAGTGCAAGACTTCCCCGGATGGGCTATGGCTACACCTTC
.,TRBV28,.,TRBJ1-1,CASSVSGVGAEAFF,TGTGCCAGCAGTGTTTCAGGGGTAGGCGCTGAAGCTTTCTTT
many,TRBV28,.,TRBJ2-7,CASSSSVYAEQYF,TGTGCCAGCAGTTCTAGCGTGTATGCCGAGCAGTACTTC
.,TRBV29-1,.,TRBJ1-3,CSVEADRNTIYF,TGCAGCGTTGAAGCAGATAGAAACACCATATATTTT
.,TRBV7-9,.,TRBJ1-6,CASSGEASPLHF,TGTGCCAGCAGCGGGGAGGCTTCACCCCTCCACTTT
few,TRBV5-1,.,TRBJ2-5,CASSWGRPEETQYF,TGCGCCAGCAGCTGGGGACGACCAGAAGAGACCCAGTACTTC